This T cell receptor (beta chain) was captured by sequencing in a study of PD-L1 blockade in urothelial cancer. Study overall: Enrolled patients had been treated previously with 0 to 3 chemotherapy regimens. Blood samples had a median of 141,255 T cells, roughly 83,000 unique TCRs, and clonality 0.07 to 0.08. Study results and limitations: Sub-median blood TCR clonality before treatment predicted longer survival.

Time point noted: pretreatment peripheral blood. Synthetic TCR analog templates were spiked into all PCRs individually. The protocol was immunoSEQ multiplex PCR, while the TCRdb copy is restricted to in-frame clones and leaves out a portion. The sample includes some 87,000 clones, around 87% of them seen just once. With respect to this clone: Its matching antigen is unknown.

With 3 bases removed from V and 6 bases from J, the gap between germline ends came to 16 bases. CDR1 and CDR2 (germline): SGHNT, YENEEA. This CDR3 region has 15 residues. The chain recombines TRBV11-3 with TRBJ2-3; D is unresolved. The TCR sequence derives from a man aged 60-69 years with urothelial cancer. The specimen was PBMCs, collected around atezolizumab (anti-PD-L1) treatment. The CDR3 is CASSFPGPLGDTQYF. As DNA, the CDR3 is TGTGCCAGCAGCTTTCCGGGTCCCCTTGGGGATACGCAGTATTTT. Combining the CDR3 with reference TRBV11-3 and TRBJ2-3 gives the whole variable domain EAGVVQSPRYKIIEKKQPVAFWCNPISGHNTLYWYLQNLGQGPELLIRYENEEAVDDSQLPKDRFSAERLKGVDSTLKIQPAELGDSAVYLCASSFPGPLGDTQYFGPGTRLTVL.